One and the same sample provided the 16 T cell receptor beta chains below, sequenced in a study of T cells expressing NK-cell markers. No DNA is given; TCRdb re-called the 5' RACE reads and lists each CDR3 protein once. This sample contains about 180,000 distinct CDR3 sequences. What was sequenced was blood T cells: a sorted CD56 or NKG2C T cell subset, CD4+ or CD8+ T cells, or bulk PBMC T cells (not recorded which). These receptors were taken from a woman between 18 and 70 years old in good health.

The CDR3 here is CAWSVSETQYF. The chain couples TRBV30 to TRBJ2-5. This CDR3 comprises 11 residues. The germline V gene encodes CDR1 GTSNPN and CDR2 SVGIG (reference sequence).

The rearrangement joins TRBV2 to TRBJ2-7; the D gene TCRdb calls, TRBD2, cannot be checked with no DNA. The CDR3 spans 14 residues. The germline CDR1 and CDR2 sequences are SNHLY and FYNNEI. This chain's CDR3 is CASSGFSGTYEQYF.

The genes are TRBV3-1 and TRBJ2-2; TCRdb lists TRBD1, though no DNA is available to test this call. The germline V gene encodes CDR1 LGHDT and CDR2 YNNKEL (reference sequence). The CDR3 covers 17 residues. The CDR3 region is CASSQVSGTVNTGELFF. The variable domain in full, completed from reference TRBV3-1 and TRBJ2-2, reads DTAVSQTPKYLVTQMGNDKSIKCEQNLGHDTMYWYKQDSKKFLKIMFSYNNKELIINETVPNRFSPKSPDKAHLNLHINSLELGDSAVYFCASSQVSGTVNTGELFFGEGSRLTVL.

This CDR3 is CASSRRPADYGYTF. The chain employs TRBV2 and TRBJ1-2. The CDR3 length is 14 residues. CDR1 SNHLY and CDR2 FYNNEI come from the germline V gene. Complete variable domain (other parts from reference TRBV2 and TRBJ1-2): EPEVTQTPSHQVTQMGQEVILRCVPISNHLYFYWYRQILGQKVEFLVSFYNNEISEKSEIFDDQFSVERPDGSNFTLKIRSTKLEDSAMYFCASSRRPADYGYTFGSGTRLTVV.

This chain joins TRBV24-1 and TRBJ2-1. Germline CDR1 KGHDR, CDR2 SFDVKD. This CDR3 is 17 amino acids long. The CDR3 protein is CATSGTKDRNSYNEQFF.

The CDR3 loop is CASRATGQSYQETQYF. The chain recombines TRBV6-1 with TRBJ2-5; without DNA, the TCRdb call of TRBD1 cannot be checked. The CDR3 is 16 amino acids. Looked up from germline, CDR1 is MNHNS and CDR2 is SASEGT.

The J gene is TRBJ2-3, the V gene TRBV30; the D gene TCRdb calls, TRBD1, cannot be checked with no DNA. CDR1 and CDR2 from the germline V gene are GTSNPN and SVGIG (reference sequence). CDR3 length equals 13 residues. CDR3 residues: CAWTRRRADTQYF.

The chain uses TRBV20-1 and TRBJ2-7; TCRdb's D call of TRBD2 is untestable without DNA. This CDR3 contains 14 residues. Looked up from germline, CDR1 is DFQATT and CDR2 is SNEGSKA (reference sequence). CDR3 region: CSARDAGGWYEQYF.

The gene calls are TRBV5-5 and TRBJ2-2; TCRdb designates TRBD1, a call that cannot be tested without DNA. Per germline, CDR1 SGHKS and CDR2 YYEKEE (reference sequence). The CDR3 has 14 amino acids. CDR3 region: CASTRDRVTGELFF.

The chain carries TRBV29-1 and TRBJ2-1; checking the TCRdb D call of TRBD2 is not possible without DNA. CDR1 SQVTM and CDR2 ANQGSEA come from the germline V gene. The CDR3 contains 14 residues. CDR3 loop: CSVSLATGGNEQFF.

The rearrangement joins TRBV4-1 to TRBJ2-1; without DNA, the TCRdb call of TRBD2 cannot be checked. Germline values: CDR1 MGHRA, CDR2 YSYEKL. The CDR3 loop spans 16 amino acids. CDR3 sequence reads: CASSQEGLELASEQFF.

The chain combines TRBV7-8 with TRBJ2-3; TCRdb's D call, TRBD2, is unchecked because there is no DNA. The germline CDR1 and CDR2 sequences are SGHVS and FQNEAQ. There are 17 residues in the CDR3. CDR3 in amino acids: CASSLQTSGSSTDTQYF.

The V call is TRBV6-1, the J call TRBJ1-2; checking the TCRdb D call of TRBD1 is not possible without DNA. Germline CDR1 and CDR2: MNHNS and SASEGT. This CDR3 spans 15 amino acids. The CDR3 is CASRNPGQGSYGYTF.

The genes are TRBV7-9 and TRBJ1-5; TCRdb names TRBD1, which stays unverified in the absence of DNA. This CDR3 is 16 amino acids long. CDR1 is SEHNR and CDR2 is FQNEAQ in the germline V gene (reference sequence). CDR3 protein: CASSSTGQGAGQPQHF.

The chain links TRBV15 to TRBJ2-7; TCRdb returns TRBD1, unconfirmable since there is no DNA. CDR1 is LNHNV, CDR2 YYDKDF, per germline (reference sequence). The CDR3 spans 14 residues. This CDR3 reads CATSRGGRFYEQYF.

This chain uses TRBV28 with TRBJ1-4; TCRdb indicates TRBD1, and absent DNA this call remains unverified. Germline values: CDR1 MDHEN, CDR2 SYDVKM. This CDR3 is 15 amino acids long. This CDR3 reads CASSFLTSRGEKLFF.